This TCR beta chain was sequenced during a study of spatial heterogeneity in lung cancer. At least ten counts were recorded for this clonotype. Its antigen is not known. A library prepared for alpha chains yielded this beta chain as an off-target read; its size is of little meaning. Time point here: sample taken at primary tumor resection. The donors comprised some 78 untreated early-stage non-small cell lung cancer patients. The CDR3 consists of 15 residues. Germline-derived CDR1 and CDR2 are SGHKS and YYEKEE (reference sequence). V lost 3 bases, J lost 3 bases, and 16 bases lay in between. Study-wide findings and caveats: One measure, the expanded intratumoral alpha and beta TCR count, tracked tumor mutation counts.

TCRdb used MiXCR to reprocess the 5' RACE reads, holding one entry per CDR3 protein. The table lists about 14,000 distinct CDR3 sequences, 4.7% of them singletons. The chain has TRBV5-5 and TRBJ2-7; D may be TRBD2 (6 bases). The specimen was lung tumor tissue, collected at surgery. The receptor was derived from a female donor with early-stage non-small cell lung cancer. As DNA, the CDR3 is TGTGCCAGCAGCTGGGGCCCAGACGGGGGCTACGAGCAGTACTTC. Translating gives CASSWGPDGGYEQYF.